These 23 T cell receptor beta chains were all obtained from the same sample, sequenced in a study of blood T cell repertoires in COVID-19. Assay: immunoSEQ multiplex PCR; the TCRdb copy retains only in-frame clones and omits some. The table records about 74,000 clones, around 90% of them present only once. The specimen was peripheral blood. The receptors were sampled from a middle-aged man with acute or convalescent COVID-19.

V and J are TRBV7-9 and TRBJ2-1, with D possibly being TRBD1 (6 bases). Germline assignment: CDR1 SEHNR and CDR2 FQNEAQ (reference sequence). This CDR3 contains 14 residues. Deletions cut 2 bases from V and 8 bases from J, with 13 bases between. The CDR3 sequence: CASSLWGPFDEQFF. CDR3 DNA sequence: TGTGCCAGCAGCTTATGGGGGCCCTTTGATGAGCAGTTCTTC.

V usage is TRBV6-2 or TRBV6-3 and J usage is TRBJ2-1; 10 positions match TRBD2. V shed 4 bases, J shed 3 bases, and the junction held 0 bases outside the gene matches. Germline CDR1 and CDR2: MNHEY and SVGEGT. The CDR3 length is 14 residues. The CDR3 region has the DNA TGTGCCAGCAGTTGGACTAGCGGCTACAATGAGCAGTTCTTC. As protein: CASSWTSGYNEQFF.

CDR3 nucleotides: TGTGCCAGCAACCCACCTCTGGACAGGGGGTACCGTTCACCCCTCCACTTT. Translated: CASNPPLDRGYRSPLHF. The chain employs TRBV2 and TRBJ1-6, with 10 bases fitting TRBD1. The CDR3 totals 17 residues. Germline lookup yields CDR1 SNHLY and CDR2 FYNNEI. Trimming cost V 7 bases and J 9 bases; bases outside gene matches: 15.

This chain uses TRBV27 with TRBJ2-1; 8 bases match TRBD1. Germline-derived CDR1 and CDR2 are MNHEY and SMNVEV (reference sequence). The junction had 13 bases not matched to a gene; V was cut back by 5 bases and J by 7 bases. This CDR3 contains 16 residues. The CDR3 reads CASSAQGATRGNEQFF. The CDR3 coding sequence is TGTGCCAGCAGTGCGCAGGGGGCCACTCGCGGTAATGAGCAGTTCTTC.

This clone was seen just once. The chain links TRBV6-6 to TRBJ1-6, with TRBD1 matching over 9 bases. The germline gives CDR1 MNHNY, CDR2 SVGAGI (reference sequence). The V gene end was trimmed by 7 bases and the J gene end by 13 bases; junction bases not matched to a gene: 11. CDR3 length: 14 residues. CDR3 nucleotides: TGTGCCAGCACCACCGGGACAGGGCCCAATCCCCTCCACTTT. Amino acids: CASTTGTGPNPLHF.

The CDR3 sequence is CSVVLQANYGYTF. The DNA of the CDR3 is TGCAGCGTTGTATTACAGGCGAACTATGGCTACACCTTC. This chain links TRBV29-1 with TRBJ1-2; D is perhaps TRBD1 (5 bases). With 4 bases removed from V and 2 bases from J, the gap between germline ends came to 11 bases. The length of the CDR3 is 13 residues. CDR1 and CDR2 from the germline V gene are SQVTM and ANQGSEA. Complete variable domain (other parts from reference TRBV29-1 and TRBJ1-2): SAVISQKPSRDICQRGTSLTIQCQVDSQVTMMFWYRQQPGQSLTLIATANQGSEATYESGFVIDKFPISRPNLTFSTLTVSNMSPEDSSIYLCSVVLQANYGYTFGSGTRLTVV.

The V call is TRBV7-8, the J call TRBJ2-2, with TRBD2 matching over 12 bases. Germline CDR1 SGHVS, CDR2 FQNEAQ. The CDR3 is 18 residues long. The trim removed 5 bases at V and 3 bases at J, leaving 10 bases unmatched. The CDR3, as DNA: TGTGCCAGCAGCAGATCTAGCGGGAGGGGGGTCTACACCGGGGAGCTGTTTTTT. Translated: CASSRSSGRGVYTGELFF. Filled out from reference TRBV7-8 and TRBJ2-2, the complete variable domain reads GAGVSQSPRYKVAKRGQDVALRCDPISGHVSLFWYQQALGQGPEFLTYFQNEAQLDKSGLPSDRFFAERPEGSVSTLKIQRTQQEDSAVYLCASSRSSGRGVYTGELFFGEGSRLTVL.

The chain is built from TRBV19 and TRBJ1-5; 8 positions match TRBD1. The V segment lost 7 bases and the J segment 5 bases; nucleotides outside the gene matches: 1. CDR1 and CDR2 from the germline V gene are LNHDA and SQIVND (reference sequence). This CDR3 has 12 amino acids. CDR3 loop: CASTGGDQPQHF. CDR3 bases: TGTGCCAGTACAGGGGGCGATCAGCCCCAGCATTTT.

CDR3 coding DNA: TGTGCCAGCAGCCGGACTAGCGGGGGAGAGACCCAGTACTTC. This gives the protein CASSRTSGGETQYF. This sequence joins TRBV7-8 and TRBJ2-5; 13 nucleotides agree with TRBD2. This CDR3 has 14 amino acids. Germline assignment: CDR1 SGHVS and CDR2 FQNEAQ. J was trimmed by 4 bases and V by 5 bases; bases with no gene match: 1.

This chain links TRBV28 with TRBJ2-7; 9 nucleotides match TRBD1. The V segment lost 5 bases and the J segment 5 bases; nucleotides outside the gene matches: 7. In germline, CDR1 is MDHEN, CDR2 SYDVKM. The length of the CDR3 is 14 residues. This CDR3 reads CASSRDRVGDEQYF. The CDR3 nucleotides read TGTGCCAGCAGTCGGGACAGGGTAGGGGACGAGCAGTACTTC. The full variable domain, completed using reference TRBV28 and TRBJ2-7, is DVKVTQSSRYLVKRTGEKVFLECVQDMDHENMFWYRQDPGLGLRLIYFSYDVKMKEKGDIPEGYSVSREKKERFSLILESASTNQTSMYLCASSRDRVGDEQYFGPGTRLTVT.

The rearrangement links TRBV7-3 to TRBJ2-7, with 9 positions matching TRBD1. The CDR3 is 12 amino acids. Germline loops: CDR1 SGHTA, CDR2 FQGTGA. With V trimmed by 3 bases and J by 7 bases, 1 base remained unmatched. For the CDR3, the DNA is TGTGCCAGCAGCTTGACAGGGGGTGAGCAGTACTTC. It specifies CASSLTGGEQYF.

V and J are TRBV28 and TRBJ1-5, with D unresolved. Germline V gene lookup returns CDR1 MDHEN and CDR2 SYDVKM. Between the trimmed V and J ends, which lost 4 bases and 2 bases, there was a span of 12 bases. The CDR3 length is 15 residues. CDR3 sequence (DNA): TGTGCCAGCAGTTCCCCCCGTACGGGCAATCAGCCCCAGCATTTT. Amino acid sequence: CASSSPRTGNQPQHF.

This clone showed up just once. The rearrangement links TRBV10-3 to TRBJ1-2, with D unclear. The germline V gene has CDR1 ENHRY and CDR2 SYGVKD. Trimming took off 6 bases at V and 5 bases at J, with 13 bases between the two ends. The CDR3 contains 13 residues. The CDR3 loop is CAIRKLEEYGYTF. CDR3 in DNA: TGTGCCATCAGAAAGTTAGAAGAGTATGGCTACACCTTC.

This clone was observed once. Other DNA sequences within the sample encode an identical CDR3. The chain carries TRBV20-1 and TRBJ1-1; no firm D call. Germline CDR1 and CDR2: DFQATT and SNEGSKA (reference sequence). The CDR3 contains 11 residues. With 3 bases removed from V and 8 bases from J, the gap between germline ends came to 10 bases. CDR3 sequence (DNA): TGCAGTGCTAGTTCGGGAACCGAAGCTTTCTTT. It translates to CSASSGTEAFF.

The chain combines TRBV28 with TRBJ1-1, with D maybe TRBD1 (6 bases). The germline CDR1 and CDR2 sequences are MDHEN and SYDVKM. This CDR3 comprises 12 residues. V lost 7 bases to trimming and J lost 9 bases, with 15 bases between them. CDR3 region: CASNETGRKAFF. The CDR3 DNA reads TGTGCCAGCAACGAAACAGGGCGGAAAGCTTTCTTT.

This clone is a singleton in its sample. The genes are TRBV18 and TRBJ1-4; D is unclear. With 2 bases removed from V and 6 bases from J, the gap between germline ends came to 10 bases. Germline V lookup: CDR1 KGHSH, CDR2 LQKENI. This CDR3 spans 14 amino acids. This chain's CDR3 is CASSPIREDEKLFF. In DNA, the CDR3 is TGTGCCAGCTCACCAATAAGGGAGGATGAAAAACTGTTTTTT.

V usage is TRBV27 and J usage is TRBJ1-5, with D uncertain. CDR1 is MNHEY and CDR2 is SMNVEV in the germline V gene (reference sequence). The CDR3 is 15 amino acids. Trimming pared 1 base from V and 0 bases from J, leaving 7 bases between. CDR3 in amino acids: CASSLFAGSNQPQHF. The CDR3 bases are TGTGCCAGCAGTTTATTTGCGGGTAGCAATCAGCCCCAGCATTTT.

Turning to this clone: The DNA is left out, because the CDR3 cannot be placed on it with certainty; the CDR3 is given as TCRdb lists it. The rearrangement uses TRBV28 and TRBJ2-3; the table's D call, TRBD2, has no DNA check behind it. The CDR3 spans 16 amino acids, including both terminal residues. CDR1 and CDR2 (germline): MDHEN, SYDVKM. The CDR3 loop is CASSSSGSPSTDTQYF.

The chain recombines TRBV6-5 with TRBJ1-1, with TRBD1 matching over 7 bases. Germline-derived CDR1 and CDR2 are MNHEY and SVGAGI. The CDR3 contains 14 residues. Trimming cost V 5 bases and J 2 bases; bases outside gene matches: 5. CDR3 residues: CASSPTGTNTEAFF. Written as DNA, the CDR3 is TGTGCCAGCAGTCCGACAGGGACCAACACTGAAGCTTTCTTT.

The rearrangement joins TRBV21-1 to TRBJ1-4. TRBV21-1 is a recognized pseudogene. The length of the CDR3 is 16 residues. Here the CDR3 reads CASSKANGRENEKLFF. CDR3 nucleotide sequence: TGTGCCAGCAGCAAAGCTAACGGACGGGAGAATGAAAAACTGTTTTTT.

This chain connects TRBV29-1 to TRBJ2-1, with 12 bases fitting TRBD2. Germline-derived CDR1 and CDR2 are SQVTM and ANQGSEA. The V gene end was trimmed by 7 bases and the J gene end by 6 bases; junction bases not matched to a gene: 7. CDR3 length: 14 amino acids. The CDR3 nucleotides are TGCAGCGGGTTTTCTAGCGGGAGGGCCAATGAGCAGTTCTTC. As protein: CSGFSSGRANEQFF.

V is TRBV19 and J is TRBJ1-1; D is unclear. Looked up from germline, CDR1 is LNHDA and CDR2 is SQIVND (reference sequence). There are 13 residues in the CDR3. Trimming stripped 6 bases from V and 2 bases from J, with 10 bases between. The CDR3 sequence is CASSEQTNTEAFF. In DNA, the CDR3 is TGTGCCAGTAGCGAACAGACAAACACTGAAGCTTTCTTT.

This clone was detected once. This chain uses TRBV19 with TRBJ1-6; no firm D call. Germline CDR1 and CDR2: LNHDA and SQIVND (reference sequence). CDR3 length: 16 amino acids. Trimming removed 6 bases from V and 2 bases from J, with 14 bases in between. Here the CDR3 reads CASRGEEGAYNSPLHF. The CDR3 nucleotides are TGTGCCAGTAGGGGAGAAGAGGGAGCCTATAATTCACCCCTCCACTTT.